The clone carrying this TCR beta chain has only one observation. The entry originates in a study of blood T cell repertoires in COVID-19. Study-level information: The origin of the acute and convalescent COVID-19 samples was the United States, Italy and Spain.

The V and J ends lost 0 bases and 7 bases, in that order; junction bases with no gene match: 9. This CDR3 region has 16 residues. Germline CDR1 MNHNS, CDR2 SASEGT. Profiled with immunoSEQ multiplex PCR; TCRdb holds only in-frame clones, not every one. Of 200,000 to 300,000 clones in the sample, nearly 95% were seen once. This sequence joins TRBV6-1 and TRBJ1-1, with 9 positions matching TRBD1. Source material: peripheral blood. The TCR sequence derives from a man aged 30 to 45 with COVID-19, enrolled during active disease. The CDR3 DNA is TGTGCCAGCAGTGAAGCATCTCCTGGGACAGGGTATGAAGCTTTCTTT. It yields the protein CASSEASPGTGYEAFF.